The next 17 T cell receptor beta chains were all read from a single sample in a study of shared clonotypes between healthy human individuals. The data were produced by immunoSEQ multiplex PCR, yet TCRdb's version contains in-frame clones alone and is incomplete. This sample yields fewer than 500,000 clones, of which roughly 85% are seen a single time; under 15% belongs to the top ten. Material: PBMCs. The receptor source for this set is a woman between 40 and 55 years old in good health. Some clones in this sample may be carry-over from other donors' samples.

The genes are TRBV7-2 and TRBJ2-3, with 8 bases matching TRBD1. Germline loops: CDR1 SGHTA, CDR2 FQGNSA. V was clipped by 2 bases and J by 2 bases; unmatched bases: 9. This CDR3 has 17 amino acids. The DNA of the CDR3 is TGTGCCAGCAGCTTACTTGGGACAGGCATACTCACAGATACGCAGTATTTT. Protein: CASSLLGTGILTDTQYF.

This clone appeared once. The chain links TRBV7-9 to TRBJ2-2; D gene ambiguous. CDR1 is SEHNR, CDR2 FQNEAQ, per germline (reference sequence). V was pared by 0 bases and J by 3 bases, with 8 bases between. CDR3 length equals 15 residues. The CDR3 here is CASSLAISHTGELFF. CDR3 nucleotides: TGTGCCAGCAGCTTAGCCATTAGTCACACCGGGGAGCTGTTTTTT.

Comment on this clone: This sample includes further DNA sequences coding for the same CDR3. The chain combines TRBV5-4 with TRBJ2-1; D is uncertain. Germline V lookup: CDR1 SGHNT, CDR2 YYREEE (reference sequence). The CDR3 is made up of 13 amino acids. The V end lost 0 bases, the J end lost 6 bases, and 7 bases lay between the germline ends. The CDR3 here is CASSLGRVNEQFF. The CDR3 nucleotides are TGTGCCAGCAGCTTGGGTAGGGTCAATGAGCAGTTCTTC. The whole variable domain, remainder taken from reference TRBV5-4 and TRBJ2-1, is ETGVTQSPTHLIKTRGQQVTLRCSSQSGHNTVSWYQQALGQGPQFIFQYYREEENGRGNFPPRFSGLQFPNYSSELNVNALELDDSALYLCASSLGRVNEQFFGPGTRLTVL.

This clone was counted between two and nine times. The chain combines TRBV5-1 with TRBJ1-3, with D unclear. The germline V and J ends were trimmed by 2 bases and 0 bases, with 6 bases remaining between them. Germline V gene lookup returns CDR1 SGHRS and CDR2 YFSETQ. This CDR3 is built from 14 residues. In DNA, the CDR3 is TGCGCCAGCAGCTTACAGACCTCTGGAAACACCATATATTTT. Translation: CASSLQTSGNTIYF.

This clone came up once. V usage is TRBV30 and J usage is TRBJ2-1; D ambiguous. Germline V gene lookup returns CDR1 GTSNPN and CDR2 SVGIG (reference sequence). Trimming took 1 base from V and 4 from J, leaving 14 bases between them. This CDR3 has 15 residues. The CDR3 loop reads CAWSANPHSYNEQFF. The CDR3 region has the DNA TGTGCCTGGAGTGCCAATCCCCACTCATACAATGAGCAGTTCTTC.

V is TRBV2 and J is TRBJ2-7; D call uncertain. The CDR3 length is 13 residues. The germline CDR1 and CDR2 sequences are SNHLY and FYNNEI. Trimming removed 4 bases from V and 9 bases from J, with 16 bases in between. The CDR3 DNA reads TGTGCCAGCAGTGTTTCCTACCCGGAATGGCAGTACTTC. This encodes CASSVSYPEWQYF.

The rearrangement uses TRBV6-6 and TRBJ2-4, with D maybe TRBD1 (6 bases). The CDR3 consists of 13 residues. Germline V gene lookup returns CDR1 MNHNY and CDR2 SVGAGI (reference sequence). The V and J ends lost 2 bases and 6 bases respectively, with 8 bases between them. CDR3 bases: TGTGCCAGCAGTTACAGAGGGGGAAACATTCAGTACTTC. Its protein is CASSYRGGNIQYF.

This clone showed up just once. This chain connects TRBV7-2 to TRBJ2-2, with D possibly being TRBD2 (7 bases). Per the germline V gene, CDR1 is SGHTA and CDR2 is FQGNSA. Trimming cost V 3 bases and J 3 bases, with 17 bases left between them. CDR3 length: 17 residues. CDR3 sequence (DNA): TGTGCCAGCAGCTTTCACAGGGCCGCGGGGGACACCGGGGAGCTGTTTTTT. It is translated as CASSFHRAAGDTGELFF.

V gene TRBV5-4 combines with J gene TRBJ2-5; 8 bases match TRBD1. Germline-derived CDR1 and CDR2 are SGHNT and YYREEE (reference sequence). Losses at the gene ends were 4 bases for V and 0 bases for J; bases not matched to a gene: 2. The CDR3 spans 14 residues. The CDR3 loop is CASSTGGYQETQYF. The CDR3 nucleotides read TGTGCCAGCAGCACAGGGGGGTACCAAGAGACCCAGTACTTC.

Points on this clone: One junction end does not reproduce the germline sequence, and a read error may be involved. V gene TRBV7-2 combines with J gene TRBJ1-2; tentative D call: TRBD1 (6 bases). This CDR3 has 14 residues. CDR1 and CDR2 from the germline V gene are SGHTA and FQGNSA. The CDR3 sequence: CASTLDWGLYGYTF. In DNA, the CDR3 is TGTGCCAGCACCTTAGACTGGGGGCTCTATGGCTACACCTTC.

Only one count was recorded for this clone. This chain joins TRBV4-2 and TRBJ1-2; possibly TRBD1 for D (5 bases). CDR1 is LGHNA, CDR2 YNFKEQ, per germline. Trimming shortened V by 4 bases and J by 2 bases, and 14 bases separated the two germline ends. The CDR3 is made up of 15 amino acids. CDR3 bases: TGTGCCAGCAGCCCCTCGGGGGGTCAGAACTATGGCTACACCTTC. Translating gives CASSPSGGQNYGYTF.

J is TRBJ2-1 and V is TRBV2, with TRBD2 as a possible D gene (7 bases). Germline V gene data show CDR1 as SNHLY and CDR2 as FYNNEI. This CDR3 has 13 residues. V lost 10 bases to trimming and J lost 2 bases, with 12 bases between them. The CDR3 here is CATTGGPYNEQFF. The CDR3 nucleotides are TGTGCCACGACGGGGGGCCCCTACAATGAGCAGTTCTTC.

The chain recombines TRBV10-2 with TRBJ2-7; 8 bases fit TRBD2. CDR1 WSHSY and CDR2 SAAADI come from the germline V gene. This CDR3 is built from 14 residues. V lost 6 bases and J lost 0; bases outside the gene matches: 4. The CDR3: CASRPGGGSYEQYF. The CDR3, as DNA: TGCGCCAGCAGACCCGGGGGGGGCTCCTACGAGCAGTACTTC.

This sequence joins TRBV30 and TRBJ1-4, with TRBD1 as a possible D gene (5 bases). Germline V gene lookup returns CDR1 GTSNPN and CDR2 SVGIG (reference sequence). The germline V and J ends were trimmed by 2 bases and 7 bases, with 14 bases remaining between them. The CDR3 is 14 residues long. The CDR3 DNA reads as TGTGCCTGGAGTCAGACTGCGAGGGGTGAAAAACTGTTTTTT. The encoded protein is CAWSQTARGEKLFF.

This clone was recorded only once. The chain links TRBV5-4 to TRBJ2-5; weak D call: TRBD2 (7 bases). The V gene's germline CDR1 is SGHNT and CDR2 YYREEE (reference sequence). This CDR3 contains 15 residues. V was cut by 4 bases and J by 5 bases, with 18 bases left in between. CDR3 region: CASSLAGAGGETQYF. CDR3 bases: TGTGCCAGCAGCCTGGCGGGGGCCGGAGGGGAGACCCAGTACTTC.

Only one count was recorded for this clone. The V call is TRBV10-3, the J call TRBJ2-1; D perhaps matches TRBD1 (5 bases). The V end lost 8 bases, the J end lost 0 bases, and 8 bases lay between the germline ends. This CDR3 comprises 13 residues. Germline V CDR1 and CDR2: ENHRY, SYGVKD. The CDR3 DNA is TGTGCCATCTGGCAGGGCTCCTACAATGAGCAGTTCTTC. Its protein is CAIWQGSYNEQFF.

The chain couples TRBV7-8 to TRBJ2-7; the D gene is possibly TRBD1 (6 bases). V lost 2 bases and J lost 4, with 9 bases in between. The CDR3 sequence is 13 residues long. Germline assignment: CDR1 SGHVS and CDR2 FQNEAQ. This chain's CDR3 is CASSLNRVYEQYF. Here the CDR3 DNA reads TGTGCCAGCAGCTTAAACAGGGTGTACGAGCAGTACTTC.